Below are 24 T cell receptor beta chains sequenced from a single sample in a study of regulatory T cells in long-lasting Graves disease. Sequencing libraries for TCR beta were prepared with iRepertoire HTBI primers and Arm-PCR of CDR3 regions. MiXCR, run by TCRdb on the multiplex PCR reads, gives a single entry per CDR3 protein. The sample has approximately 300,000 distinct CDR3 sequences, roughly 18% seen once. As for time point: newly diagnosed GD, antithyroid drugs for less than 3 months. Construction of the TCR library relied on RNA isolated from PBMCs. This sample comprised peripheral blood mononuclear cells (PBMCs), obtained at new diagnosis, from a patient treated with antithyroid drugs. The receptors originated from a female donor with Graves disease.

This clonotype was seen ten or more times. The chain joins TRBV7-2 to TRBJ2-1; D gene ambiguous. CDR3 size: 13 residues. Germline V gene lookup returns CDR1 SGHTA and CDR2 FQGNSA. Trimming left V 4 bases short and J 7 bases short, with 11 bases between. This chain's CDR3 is CASSSPMSNEQFF. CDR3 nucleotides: TGTGCCAGCAGCTCCCCTATGAGTAATGAGCAGTTCTTC.

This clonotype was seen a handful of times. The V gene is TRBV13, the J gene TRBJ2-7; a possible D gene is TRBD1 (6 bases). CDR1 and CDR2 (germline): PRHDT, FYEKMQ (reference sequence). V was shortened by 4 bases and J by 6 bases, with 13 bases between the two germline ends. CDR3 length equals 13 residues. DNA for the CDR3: TGTGCCAGCAGCTCCCACAGGGTCAGCGAGCAGTACTTC. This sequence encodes CASSSHRVSEQYF.

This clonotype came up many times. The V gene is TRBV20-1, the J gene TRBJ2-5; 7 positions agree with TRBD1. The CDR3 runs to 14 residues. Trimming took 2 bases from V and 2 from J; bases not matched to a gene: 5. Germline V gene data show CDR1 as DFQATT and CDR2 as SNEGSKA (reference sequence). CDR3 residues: CSARRQGGQETQYF. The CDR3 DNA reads TGCAGTGCTAGAAGACAGGGCGGGCAAGAGACCCAGTACTTC.

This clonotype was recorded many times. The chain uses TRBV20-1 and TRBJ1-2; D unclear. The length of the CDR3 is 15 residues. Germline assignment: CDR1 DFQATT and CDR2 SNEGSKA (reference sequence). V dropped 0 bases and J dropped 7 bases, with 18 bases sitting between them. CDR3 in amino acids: CSARDGASGSGGYTF. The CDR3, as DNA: TGCAGTGCTAGAGACGGCGCTTCCGGTTCCGGTGGCTACACCTTC.

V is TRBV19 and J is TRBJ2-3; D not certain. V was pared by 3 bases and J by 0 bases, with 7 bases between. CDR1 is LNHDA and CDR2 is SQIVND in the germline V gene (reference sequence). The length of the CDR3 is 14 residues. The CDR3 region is CASSIDDSTDTQYF. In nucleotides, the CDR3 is TGTGCCAGTAGTATCGACGATAGCACAGATACGCAGTATTTT.

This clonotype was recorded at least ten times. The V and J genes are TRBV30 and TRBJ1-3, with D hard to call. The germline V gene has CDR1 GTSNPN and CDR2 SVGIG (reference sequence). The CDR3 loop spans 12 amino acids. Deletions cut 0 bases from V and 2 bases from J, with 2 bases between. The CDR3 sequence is CAWSVTGNTIYF. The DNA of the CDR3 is TGTGCCTGGAGTGTAACTGGAAACACCATATATTTT.

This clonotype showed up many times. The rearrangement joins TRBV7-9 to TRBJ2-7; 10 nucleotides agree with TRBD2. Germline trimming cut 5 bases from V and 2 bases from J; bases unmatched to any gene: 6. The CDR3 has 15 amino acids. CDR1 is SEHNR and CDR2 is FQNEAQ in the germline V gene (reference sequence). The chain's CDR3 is CASSPGLADPYEQYF. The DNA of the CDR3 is TGTGCCAGCAGCCCTGGACTAGCGGATCCCTACGAGCAGTACTTC.

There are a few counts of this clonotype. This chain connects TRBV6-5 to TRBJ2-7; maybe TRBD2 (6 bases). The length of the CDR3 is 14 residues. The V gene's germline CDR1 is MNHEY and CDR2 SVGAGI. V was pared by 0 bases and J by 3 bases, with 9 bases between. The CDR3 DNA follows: TGTGCCAGCAGTTACTCCCAGGGACTCTACGAGCAGTACTTC. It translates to CASSYSQGLYEQYF.

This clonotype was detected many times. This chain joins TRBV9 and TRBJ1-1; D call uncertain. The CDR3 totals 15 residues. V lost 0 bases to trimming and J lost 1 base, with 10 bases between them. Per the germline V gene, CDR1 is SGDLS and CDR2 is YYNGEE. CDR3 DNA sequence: TGTGCCAGCAGCGTAGGAGGTGACAAGAACACTGAAGCTTTCTTT. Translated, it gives CASSVGGDKNTEAFF.

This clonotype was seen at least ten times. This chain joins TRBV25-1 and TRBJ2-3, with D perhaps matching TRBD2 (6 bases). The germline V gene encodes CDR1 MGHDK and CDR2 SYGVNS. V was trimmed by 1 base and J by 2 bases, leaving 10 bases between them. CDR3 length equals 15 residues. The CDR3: CASSEFSGNTDTQYF. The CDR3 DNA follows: TGTGCCAGCAGTGAATTTAGCGGAAACACAGATACGCAGTATTTT.

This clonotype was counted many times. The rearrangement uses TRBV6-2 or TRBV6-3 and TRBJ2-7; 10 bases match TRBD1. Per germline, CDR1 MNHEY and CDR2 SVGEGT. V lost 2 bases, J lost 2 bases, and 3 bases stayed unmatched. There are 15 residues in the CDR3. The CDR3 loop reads CASSYGTGDPYEQYF. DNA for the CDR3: TGTGCCAGCAGTTACGGGACAGGGGACCCCTACGAGCAGTACTTC.

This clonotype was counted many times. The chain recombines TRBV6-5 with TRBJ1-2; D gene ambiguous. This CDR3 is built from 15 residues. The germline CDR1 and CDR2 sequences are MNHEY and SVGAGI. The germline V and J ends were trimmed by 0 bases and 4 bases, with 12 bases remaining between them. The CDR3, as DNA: TGTGCCAGCAGTTACTCGAAGACGGGTTCCTATGGCTACACCTTC. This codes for CASSYSKTGSYGYTF.

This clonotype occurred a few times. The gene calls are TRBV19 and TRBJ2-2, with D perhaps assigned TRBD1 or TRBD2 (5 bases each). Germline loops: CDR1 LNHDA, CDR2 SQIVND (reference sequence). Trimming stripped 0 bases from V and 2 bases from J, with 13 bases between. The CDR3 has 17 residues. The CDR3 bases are TGTGCCAGTAGTATAGACGAGGGGCAGGCTAACACCGGGGAGCTGTTTTTT. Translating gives CASSIDEGQANTGELFF.

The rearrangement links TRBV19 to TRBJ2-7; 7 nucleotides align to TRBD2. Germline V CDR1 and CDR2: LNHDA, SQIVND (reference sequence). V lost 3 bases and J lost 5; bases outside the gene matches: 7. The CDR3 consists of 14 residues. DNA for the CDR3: TGTGCCAGTAGTATGTGGGGGAGGGCCGACGAGCAGTACTTC. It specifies CASSMWGRADEQYF.

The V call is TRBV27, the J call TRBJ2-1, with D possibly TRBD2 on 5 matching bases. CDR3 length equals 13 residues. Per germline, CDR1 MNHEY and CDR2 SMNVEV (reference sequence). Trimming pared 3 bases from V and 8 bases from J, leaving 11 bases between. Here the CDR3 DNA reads TGTGCCAGCAGTTTGTCGGGGTCGTATGAGCAGTTCTTC. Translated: CASSLSGSYEQFF.

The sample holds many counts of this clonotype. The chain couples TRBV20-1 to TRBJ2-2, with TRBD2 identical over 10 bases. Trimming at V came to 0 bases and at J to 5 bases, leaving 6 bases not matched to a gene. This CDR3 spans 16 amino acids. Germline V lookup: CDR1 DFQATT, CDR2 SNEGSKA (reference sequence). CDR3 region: CSARESSGSSTGELFF. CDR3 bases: TGCAGTGCTAGAGAGTCTAGCGGGAGTTCTACCGGGGAGCTGTTTTTT.

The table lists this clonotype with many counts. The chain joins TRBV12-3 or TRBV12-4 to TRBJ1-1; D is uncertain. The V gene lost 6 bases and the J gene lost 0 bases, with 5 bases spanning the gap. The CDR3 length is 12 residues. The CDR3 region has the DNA TGTGCCAGCAGCACAGTGAACACTGAAGCTTTCTTT. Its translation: CASSTVNTEAFF.

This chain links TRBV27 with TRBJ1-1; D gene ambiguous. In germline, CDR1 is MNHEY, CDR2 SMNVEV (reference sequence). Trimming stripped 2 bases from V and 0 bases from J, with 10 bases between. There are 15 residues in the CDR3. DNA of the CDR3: TGTGCCAGCAGTTTAAGTTGGGGAATGAACACTGAAGCTTTCTTT. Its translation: CASSLSWGMNTEAFF.

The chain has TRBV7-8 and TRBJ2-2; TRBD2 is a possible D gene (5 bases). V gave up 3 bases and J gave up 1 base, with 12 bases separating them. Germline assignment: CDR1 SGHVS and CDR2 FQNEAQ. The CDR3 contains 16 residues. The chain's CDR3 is CASSLFSGLNTGELFF. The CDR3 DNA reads TGTGCCAGCAGCTTGTTCAGCGGCTTGAACACCGGGGAGCTGTTTTTT.

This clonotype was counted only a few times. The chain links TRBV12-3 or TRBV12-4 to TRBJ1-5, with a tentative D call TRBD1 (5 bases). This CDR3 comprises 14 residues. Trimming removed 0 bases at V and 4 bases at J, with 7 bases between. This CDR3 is CASSLASGNQPQHF. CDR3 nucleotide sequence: TGTGCCAGCAGTTTAGCTTCAGGGAATCAGCCCCAGCATTTT.

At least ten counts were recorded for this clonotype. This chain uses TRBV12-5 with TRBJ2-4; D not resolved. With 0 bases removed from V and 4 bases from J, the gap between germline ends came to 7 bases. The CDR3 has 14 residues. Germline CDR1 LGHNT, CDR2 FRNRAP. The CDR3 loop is CASGLVVGKNIQYF. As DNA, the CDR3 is TGTGCTAGTGGTTTGGTAGTCGGGAAAAACATTCAGTACTTC. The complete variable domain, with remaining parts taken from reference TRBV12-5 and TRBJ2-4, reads DARVTQTPRHKVTEMGQEVTMRCQPILGHNTVFWYRQTMMQGLELLAYFRNRAPLDDSGMPKDRFSAEMPDATLATLKIQPSEPRDSAVYFCASGLVVGKNIQYFGAGTRLSVL.

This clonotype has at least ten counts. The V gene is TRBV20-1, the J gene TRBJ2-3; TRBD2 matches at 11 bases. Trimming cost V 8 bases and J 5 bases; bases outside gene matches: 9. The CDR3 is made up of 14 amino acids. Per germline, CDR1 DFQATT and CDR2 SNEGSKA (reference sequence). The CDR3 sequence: CSTPSLAGEDTQYF. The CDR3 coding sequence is TGCAGTACTCCATCACTAGCGGGAGAAGATACGCAGTATTTT.

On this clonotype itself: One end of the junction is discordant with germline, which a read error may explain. The CDR3 region is CASSSKPLGGVGSTDTQYF. DNA for the CDR3: TGTGCCAGCAGCTCAAAGCCCCTCGGGGGAGTAGGGAGCACAGATACGCAGTATTTT. This sequence joins TRBV4-1 and TRBJ2-3, with D maybe TRBD2 (6 bases). Looked up from germline, CDR1 is MGHRA and CDR2 is YSYEKL. The CDR3 consists of 19 residues.

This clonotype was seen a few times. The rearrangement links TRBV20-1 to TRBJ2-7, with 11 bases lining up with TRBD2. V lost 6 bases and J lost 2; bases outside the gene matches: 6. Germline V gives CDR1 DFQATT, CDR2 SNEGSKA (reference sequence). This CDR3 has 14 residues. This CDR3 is CSASTSGRAYEQYF. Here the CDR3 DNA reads TGCAGTGCGTCAACTAGCGGGAGAGCCTACGAGCAGTACTTC.